This T cell receptor beta chain comes out of a study of blood T cell repertoires in COVID-19. V trimming: 3 bases; J trimming: 4 bases; junction bases outside the gene matches: 0. The CDR3 has 12 amino acids. Germline V CDR1 and CDR2: SGHDT, YYEEEE. In the authors' methods: Amplified reference gene primers provided the basis for estimating nucleated cell counts. Libraries were prepared by immunoSEQ multiplex PCR; TCRdb keeps only in-frame clonotypes and omits some of them. That table furnishes V, J and clone size, whereas the DNA furnished D and trimming. The sample has 130,000 or so clones; about 80% are singletons.

The sequence derives from a woman aged 60 to 75 with acute or convalescent COVID-19. The chain is built from TRBV5-6 and TRBJ2-5; 7 bases line up with TRBD2. Sequencing was performed on peripheral blood. The CDR3, as DNA: TGTGCCAGCAGCTCGGGAGGAGAGACCCAGTACTTC. The encoded protein is CASSSGGETQYF.